These 22 T cell receptor beta chains came from one sample sequenced in a study of early T cells in non-severe SARS-CoV-2 infection. TCRdb reprocessed the 5' RACE reads with MiXCR, giving one entry per CDR3 protein. The sample includes 20,000 to 25,000 distinct CDR3 sequences, 4% to 5.5% of them seen just once. Sequencing was done on a sample of whole blood. These TCRs come from an adult who was a healthcare worker with PCR-confirmed SARS-CoV-2 infection or an uninfected control (not recorded which).

This clonotype was seen repeatedly, ten times or more. Germline is not matched at one junction end, which may reflect a read error. The V and J genes are TRBV5-1 and TRBJ2-5, with TRBD2 matching over 7 bases. The CDR3 spans 14 residues. The V gene's germline CDR1 is SGHRS and CDR2 YFSETQ. The CDR3, as DNA: TGCGTCAGCAGCTTGGGAGGGCGCCAAGAGACCCAGTACTTC. As protein: CVSSLGGRQETQYF.

Ten or more counts support this clonotype. The chain has TRBV2 and TRBJ2-4; 8 bases are shared with TRBD2. Trimming at V came to 4 bases and at J to 3 bases, leaving 5 bases not matched to a gene. Germline assignment: CDR1 SNHLY and CDR2 FYNNEI. The CDR3 has 15 residues. The CDR3 is CASSAGGPGKNIQYF. The CDR3 DNA sequence: TGTGCCAGCAGTGCGGGAGGGCCTGGCAAAAACATTCAGTACTTC.

V and J are TRBV3-1 and TRBJ2-7; 10 bases line up with TRBD2. CDR3 size: 13 residues. J lost 6 bases, V lost 4 bases, and 3 bases had no gene match. Germline values: CDR1 LGHDT, CDR2 YNNKEL (reference sequence). The CDR3 region has the DNA TGTGCCAGCAGCCGGACTAGCGGTTCCGAGCAGTACTTC. Translation gives CASSRTSGSEQYF.

This clonotype occurred many times. This chain joins TRBV12-3 or TRBV12-4 and TRBJ1-1; tentative D call: TRBD1 (5 bases). This CDR3 spans 12 amino acids. Trimming stripped 6 bases from V and 4 bases from J, with 9 bases between. CDR3 residues: CASRRQLTEAFF. CDR3 nucleotides: TGTGCCAGCAGGAGACAGCTCACTGAAGCTTTCTTT.

This clonotype has at least ten counts. The chain recombines TRBV3-1 with TRBJ2-7; D is unresolved. Germline CDR1 reads LGHDT; CDR2 reads YNNKEL (reference sequence). Trimming took 1 base from V and 5 from J, leaving 6 bases between them. The length of the CDR3 is 12 residues. CDR3 DNA: TGTGCCAGCAGCCAAGTCGAGGACGAGCAGTACTTC. This translates into CASSQVEDEQYF.

This clonotype was seen at least ten times. This chain joins TRBV7-2 and TRBJ1-2; D remains unclear. CDR1 and CDR2 from the germline V gene are SGHTA and FQGNSA. This CDR3 spans 11 amino acids. The V and J ends lost 8 bases and 2 bases respectively, with 6 bases between them. In DNA form, the CDR3 reads TGTGCCAGCGGGCAGAACTATGGCTACACCTTC. This translates into CASGQNYGYTF.

Only a few counts were recorded for this clonotype. The J gene is TRBJ1-3, the V gene TRBV9, with D tentatively TRBD1 (5 bases). Trimming took off 5 bases at V and 4 bases at J, with 16 bases between the two ends. The CDR3 runs 15 residues. Germline lookup yields CDR1 SGDLS and CDR2 YYNGEE. CDR3 nucleotides: TGTGCCAGCAGTCCCGGGACCCTCGGGGGAAACACCATATATTTT. Encoded protein: CASSPGTLGGNTIYF.

Concerning this clonotype: A much larger clonotype is one base distant, so this may be a read error. The CDR3 spells CASSLEDRGRETQYF. The DNA for the CDR3 is TGTGCCAGCAGCTTGGAGGACAGGGGGCGGGAGACCCAGTACTTC. The V call is TRBV5-4, the J call TRBJ2-5; 11 bases are a match to TRBD1. J lost 5 bases, V lost 0 bases, and 3 bases had no gene match. This CDR3 spans 15 amino acids. CDR1 is SGHNT and CDR2 is YYREEE in the germline V gene (reference sequence).

This clonotype was observed a few times. The gene calls are TRBV4-3 and TRBJ2-1; D possibly matches TRBD1 or TRBD2 (5 bases each). Germline CDR1 LGHNA, CDR2 YSLEER. The CDR3 length is 13 residues. V was cut by 0 bases and J by 10 bases, with 10 bases left in between. The CDR3 DNA is TGCGCCAGCAGCCAAGAGGGACGGACAGAGCAGTTCTTC. Its translation: CASSQEGRTEQFF.

This clonotype was counted a few times. The chain employs TRBV6-2 or TRBV6-3 and TRBJ2-3; D not resolved. From germline, CDR1 is MNHEY and CDR2 SVGEGT. V lost 6 bases and J 8 bases, leaving 12 bases between the germline ends. The CDR3 extends over 12 amino acids. CDR3 sequence (DNA): TGTGCCAGCAGGGAAACGGTGGGTACGCAGTATTTT. This sequence encodes CASRETVGTQYF.

This clonotype was seen many times. The gene calls are TRBV29-1 and TRBJ2-5; D perhaps matches TRBD2 (5 bases). CDR3 length: 16 residues. CDR1 and CDR2 (germline): SQVTM, ANQGSEA. V shed 1 base and J shed 1 base, with 16 bases lying between them. The DNA for the CDR3 is TGCAGCGTTGAAGGGGTTGGAGGAGTCCTCCAAGAGACCCAGTACTTC. Protein sequence: CSVEGVGGVLQETQYF.

This clonotype was found many times. The V and J genes are TRBV7-3 and TRBJ2-1, with 7 bases identical to TRBD2. CDR1 and CDR2 from the germline V gene are SGHTA and FQGTGA. This CDR3 contains 18 residues. The V gene end was trimmed by 1 base and the J gene end by 7 bases; junction bases not matched to a gene: 16. This CDR3 is CASSLSGEAGALRNEQFF. The CDR3 DNA is TGTGCCAGCAGCTTAAGTGGAGAGGCGGGAGCCCTAAGGAATGAGCAGTTCTTC.

The chain is built from TRBV28 and TRBJ2-5, with 7 bases matching TRBD1. V was pared by 2 bases and J by 1 base, with 7 bases of the junction left unmatched. Germline CDR1 reads MDHEN; CDR2 reads SYDVKM. The CDR3 is 16 residues long. CDR3 in amino acids: CASSLITGAVQETQYF. CDR3 DNA sequence: TGTGCCAGCAGTTTAATAACAGGGGCGGTCCAAGAGACCCAGTACTTC.

This clonotype occurred many times. The chain links TRBV18 to TRBJ2-1; possible D gene TRBD2, 6 bases. Trimming removed 8 bases from V and 2 bases from J, with 19 bases in between. Germline CDR1 KGHSH, CDR2 LQKENI. This CDR3 is 16 amino acids long. In nucleotides, the CDR3 is TGTGCCAGCAAACCTAGGGTGGAGGGCCCCTACAATGAGCAGTTCTTC. Encoded protein: CASKPRVEGPYNEQFF.

This clonotype was counted ten times or more. The chain couples TRBV6-5 to TRBJ2-5; D might be TRBD1 or TRBD2, each matching 5 bases. V was trimmed by 4 bases and J by 5 bases, leaving 17 bases between them. The CDR3 is 15 amino acids. The germline V gene has CDR1 MNHEY and CDR2 SVGAGI. The CDR3 protein is CASSWFGGYGETQYF. CDR3 nucleotides: TGTGCCAGCAGTTGGTTTGGGGGATACGGTGAGACCCAGTACTTC.

The chain uses TRBV20-1 and TRBJ2-3, with D hard to call. CDR1 DFQATT and CDR2 SNEGSKA come from the germline V gene (reference sequence). Trimming shortened V by 3 bases and J by 0 bases, and 13 bases separated the two germline ends. The CDR3 loop spans 15 amino acids. CDR3 sequence: CSASSSAGSTDTQYF. The CDR3 DNA is TGCAGTGCTAGCAGTTCAGCTGGAAGCACAGATACGCAGTATTTT.

This clonotype appeared many times. The genes are TRBV9 and TRBJ2-2, with D perhaps TRBD2 (6 bases). Germline CDR1 is SGDLS and CDR2 is YYNGEE. Deletions cut 7 bases from V and 6 bases from J, with 13 bases between. CDR3 length equals 13 residues. Here the CDR3 reads CASGRLRAGELFF. In DNA form, the CDR3 reads TGTGCCAGCGGGAGGTTGAGAGCCGGGGAGCTGTTTTTT.

Ten or more counts support this clonotype. This chain's CDR3 is CASSTRGQDTEAFF. The CDR3 DNA reads as TGCGCCAGCAGCACAAGGGGGCAGGACACTGAAGCTTTCTTT. V usage is TRBV5-1 and J usage is TRBJ1-1; 7 bases fit TRBD1. Germline assignment: CDR1 SGHRS and CDR2 YFSETQ. V lost 4 bases to trimming and J lost 3 bases; unmatched junction nucleotides: 6. CDR3 length: 14 residues. The whole variable domain, remainder taken from reference TRBV5-1 and TRBJ1-1, is KAGVTQTPRYLIKTRGQQVTLSCSPISGHRSVSWYQQTPGQGLQFLFEYFSETQRNKGNFPGRFSGRQFSNSRSEMNVSTLELGDSALYLCASSTRGQDTEAFFGQGTRLTVV.

This clonotype was picked up many times. This chain connects TRBV7-2 to TRBJ2-2; D is perhaps TRBD1 (5 bases). The length of the CDR3 is 15 residues. Germline V gene sequence: CDR1 SGHTA, CDR2 FQGNSA. V shed 3 bases and J shed 2 bases, with 10 bases lying between them. Here the CDR3 reads CASSFTDRNTGELFF. The CDR3, as DNA: TGTGCCAGCAGCTTCACCGACAGAAACACCGGGGAGCTGTTTTTT. Complete variable domain (other parts from reference TRBV7-2 and TRBJ2-2): GAGVSQSPSNKVTEKGKDVELRCDPISGHTALYWYRQSLGQGLEFLIYFQGNSAPDKSGLPSDRFSAERTGGSVSTLTIQRTQQEDSAVYLCASSFTDRNTGELFFGEGSRLTVL.

This clonotype was detected many times. V gene TRBV20-1 combines with J gene TRBJ2-5; 8 bases align to TRBD1. CDR3 size: 17 residues. From germline, CDR1 is DFQATT and CDR2 SNEGSKA (reference sequence). J gave up 7 bases and V 4 bases, and 20 bases lay outside the gene matches. The CDR3 reads CSAMGNWDRRRSGTQYF. The DNA for the CDR3 is TGCAGTGCTATGGGGAATTGGGACAGGCGACGATCTGGGACCCAGTACTTC.

This clonotype was observed many times. The rearrangement links TRBV28 to TRBJ1-2, with D possibly TRBD1 on 5 matching bases. V lost 3 bases and J lost 0, with 11 bases in between. Germline assignment: CDR1 MDHEN and CDR2 SYDVKM. This CDR3 contains 15 residues. The DNA for the CDR3 is TGTGCCAGCAGTTTGGGGGGTCCAGCTAACTATGGCTACACCTTC. Its protein is CASSLGGPANYGYTF.

The table lists this clonotype with many counts. This chain uses TRBV20-1 with TRBJ2-2; D is ambiguous. CDR1 and CDR2 from the germline V gene are DFQATT and SNEGSKA (reference sequence). This CDR3 contains 12 residues. The V end lost 2 bases, the J end lost 6 bases, and 7 bases lay between the germline ends. The CDR3 DNA follows: TGCAGTGCTAGATATACCGCCGGGGAGCTGTTTTTT. The encoded protein is CSARYTAGELFF.